Below, 26 T cell receptor beta chains from the same sample are listed, as sequenced in a study of shared clonotypes between healthy human individuals. Sequencing was performed with immunoSEQ multiplex PCR; in TCRdb, only in-frame clones are kept and a portion is missing. The sample includes about 560,000 clones, roughly four fifths seen only once; the top ten take 9.5% to 15%. Sequenced input: PBMCs. The receptors here all came from a woman aged 40 to 55 in good health. Some clones in this sample may be carry-over from other donors' samples.

The rearrangement uses TRBV10-3 and TRBJ2-7; the D gene could be TRBD1 or TRBD2 (5 bases each). The CDR3 sequence is 14 residues long. V gave up 6 bases and J gave up 2 bases, with 14 bases separating them. The germline gives CDR1 ENHRY, CDR2 SYGVKD. CDR3 protein: CAISPRDRTYEQYF. CDR3 nucleotide sequence: TGTGCCATCAGCCCTCGGGACCGAACCTACGAGCAGTACTTC.

The J gene is TRBJ1-1, the V gene TRBV19; no definite D call. CDR3 size: 14 residues. Germline assignment: CDR1 LNHDA and CDR2 SQIVND (reference sequence). V lost 3 bases and J lost 0, with 8 bases in between. The CDR3 sequence is CASSIAGLNTEAFF. The CDR3 bases are TGTGCCAGTAGTATCGCCGGCCTGAACACTGAAGCTTTCTTT.

The CDR3 DNA reads TGTGCCAGCAGCTTGAAGAACACAGATACGCAGTATTTT. Its protein is CASSLKNTDTQYF. V gene TRBV5-4 combines with J gene TRBJ2-3; no firm D call. This CDR3 is 13 amino acids long. In germline, CDR1 is SGHNT, CDR2 YYREEE (reference sequence). Trimming removed 1 base at V and 2 bases at J, with 5 bases between.

The chain joins TRBV5-1 to TRBJ1-2, with D hard to call. From germline, CDR1 is SGHRS and CDR2 YFSETQ. The V end lost 4 bases, the J end lost 0 bases, and 16 bases lay between the germline ends. CDR3 length: 16 residues. The CDR3 reads CASSQADGLANYGYTF. In nucleotides, the CDR3 is TGCGCCAGCAGCCAGGCGGACGGACTAGCTAACTATGGCTACACCTTC.

Concerning this clone: A read error is likely, as this CDR3 ends without the conserved phenylalanine or tryptophan. The chain has TRBV30 and TRBJ1-2, with D unresolved. The CDR3 consists of 14 residues. The germline V gene encodes CDR1 GTSNPN and CDR2 SVGIG (reference sequence). CDR3 protein: CAWSVGPSFYDYTL. The CDR3 coding sequence is TGTGCCTGGAGTGTCGGGCCTTCCTTCTATGACTACACCCTC.

This chain uses TRBV6-1 with TRBJ2-7, with D tentatively TRBD2 (6 bases). V lost 6 bases, J lost 1 base, and 10 bases lay in between. This CDR3 is built from 13 residues. Per the germline V gene, CDR1 is MNHNS and CDR2 is SASEGT. CDR3 DNA: TGTGCCAGCAGGGGCGGAGGGTCCTACGAGCAGTACTTC. Translated, it gives CASRGGGSYEQYF.

A remark on this clone: A read error may be the cause here, since a much bigger clone is one base away. The chain employs TRBV11-3 and TRBJ2-7; 13 positions agree with TRBD2. Germline values: CDR1 SGHNT, CDR2 YENEEA. This CDR3 spans 15 amino acids. Losses at the gene ends were 5 bases for V and 4 bases for J; bases not matched to a gene: 5. The CDR3 bases are TGTGCCAGCAGCCCAGGACTAGCGGGAGTTTACGAGCAGTACTTC. It encodes CASSPGLAGVYEQYF.

This clone was seen repeatedly, ten times or more. The rearrangement links TRBV7-8 to TRBJ2-7; 9 positions match TRBD1. This CDR3 region has 16 residues. Germline V gives CDR1 SGHVS, CDR2 FQNEAQ. V shed 5 bases and J 6 bases; nucleotides not matched to a gene: 14. The CDR3 reads CASSHPPGTGTAEQYF. Written as DNA, the CDR3 is TGTGCCAGCAGCCACCCTCCCGGGACAGGGACCGCCGAGCAGTACTTC.

This chain joins TRBV14 and TRBJ2-7; TRBD1 matches 9 bases. The germline V gene has CDR1 SGHDN and CDR2 FVKESK. The V segment lost 2 bases and the J segment 3 bases; nucleotides outside the gene matches: 8. The CDR3 runs to 16 residues. CDR3 nucleotides: TGTGCCAGCAGCCAACCCGGACAGGGGCGAATCTACGAGCAGTACTTC. Translation gives CASSQPGQGRIYEQYF.

J is TRBJ1-4 and V is TRBV7-9; D gene ambiguous. Germline V gives CDR1 SEHNR, CDR2 FQNEAQ (reference sequence). The CDR3 extends over 16 amino acids. Trimming pared 1 base from V and 0 bases from J, leaving 9 bases between. CDR3: CASSLVQPATNEKLFF. CDR3 DNA sequence: TGTGCCAGCAGCTTAGTACAGCCTGCAACTAATGAAAAACTGTTTTTT.

With respect to this clone: The likely explanation is a read error, given a far larger clone one base away. In the same sample, other DNA sequences code for this CDR3. J is TRBJ2-7 and V is TRBV30, with D possibly TRBD1 on 6 matching bases. This CDR3 is 14 amino acids long. V was shortened by 3 bases and J by 0 bases, with 12 bases between the two germline ends. Germline CDR1 is GTSNPN and CDR2 is SVGIG (reference sequence). The CDR3 loop is CAWSVLRGSYEQYF. The CDR3 bases are TGTGCCTGGAGCGTACTCAGGGGCTCCTACGAGCAGTACTTC.

V and J are TRBV28 and TRBJ1-1; D gene unclear. Trimming shortened V by 0 bases and J by 11 bases, and 19 bases separated the two germline ends. The V gene's germline CDR1 is MDHEN and CDR2 SYDVKM. The CDR3 extends over 15 amino acids. CDR3: CASSLWGRTPAGAFF. The DNA of the CDR3 is TGTGCCAGCAGTTTATGGGGCAGGACCCCCGCCGGGGCTTTCTTT.

This rearrangement joins TRBV6-8 to TRBJ2-5, with 14 bases identical to TRBD2. The V gene's germline CDR1 is MNHGY and CDR2 SAAAGT. Unmatched junction bases numbered 2, after V lost 6 bases and J lost 2 bases. CDR3 length: 15 residues. The CDR3 nucleotides read TGTGCCAGCAGCTGGACTAGCGGGAGGCAAGAGACCCAGTACTTC. Translation gives CASSWTSGRQETQYF.

The chain joins TRBV5-1 to TRBJ2-3; D is undetermined. Trimming took 0 bases from V and 1 from J, leaving 6 bases between them. This CDR3 has 14 residues. The V gene's germline CDR1 is SGHRS and CDR2 YFSETQ. The CDR3 here is CASSLDWGTDTQYF. CDR3 DNA: TGCGCCAGCAGCTTGGATTGGGGCACAGATACGCAGTATTTT.

The V gene is TRBV27, the J gene TRBJ2-1; 10 bases agree with TRBD1. The germline gives CDR1 MNHEY, CDR2 SMNVEV (reference sequence). CDR3 size: 15 residues. V lost 6 bases and J lost 3; bases outside the gene matches: 5. CDR3 protein: CASRQGQGFYNEQFF. The DNA for the CDR3 is TGTGCCAGCAGACAGGGACAGGGGTTCTACAATGAGCAGTTCTTC.

There are a few counts of this clone. A far larger clone lies a single base away; this is likely a read error. This rearrangement joins TRBV29-1 to TRBJ1-2; D gene uncertain. The CDR3 consists of 11 residues. Germline V gives CDR1 SQVTM, CDR2 ANQGSEA. The CDR3 nucleotides are TGCAACGAGTCCTCAAACTATGGCTACACCTTC. This gives the protein CNESSNYGYTF. Full variable domain (outside the CDR3, taken from reference TRBV29-1 and TRBJ1-2): SAVISQKPSRDICQRGTSLTIQCQVDSQVTMMFWYRQQPGQSLTLIATANQGSEATYESGFVIDKFPISRPNLTFSTLTVSNMSPEDSSIYLCNESSNYGYTFGSGTRLTVV.

The chain couples TRBV7-9 to TRBJ1-1; D is unresolved. V was pared by 5 bases and J by 6 bases, with 10 bases between. The CDR3 loop spans 12 amino acids. The germline gives CDR1 SEHNR, CDR2 FQNEAQ (reference sequence). CDR3 nucleotides: TGTGCCAGCAGCCCTTACGAAGCTGAAGCTTTCTTT. Protein: CASSPYEAEAFF.

This chain connects TRBV28 to TRBJ2-4; D is unresolved. The CDR3 totals 12 residues. V was trimmed by 2 bases and J by 6 bases, leaving 5 bases between them. Germline assignment: CDR1 MDHEN and CDR2 SYDVKM. The CDR3 is CASSLKPNIQYF. The CDR3 DNA reads as TGTGCCAGCAGTTTAAAGCCAAACATTCAGTACTTC. The full variable domain, rest sourced from reference TRBV28 and TRBJ2-4, is DVKVTQSSRYLVKRTGEKVFLECVQDMDHENMFWYRQDPGLGLRLIYFSYDVKMKEKGDIPEGYSVSREKKERFSLILESASTNQTSMYLCASSLKPNIQYFGAGTRLSVL.

The chain carries TRBV28 and TRBJ2-7; TRBD2 aligns across 10 bases. V lost 8 bases to trimming and J lost 9 bases; unmatched junction nucleotides: 7. The germline gives CDR1 MDHEN, CDR2 SYDVKM. The CDR3 has 12 amino acids. The CDR3 region is CASSGTSEVQYF. The CDR3 nucleotides read TGTGCCAGCTCCGGGACTAGCGAGGTGCAGTACTTC.

This clone was observed a single time. CDR3 in amino acids: CASSLVPENNEKLFF. The CDR3 DNA follows: TGCGCCAGCAGCTTGGTCCCAGAAAATAATGAAAAACTGTTTTTT. V gene TRBV5-1 combines with J gene TRBJ1-4; the D is unclear. Trimming took off 0 bases at V and 4 bases at J, with 10 bases between the two ends. The CDR3 has 15 amino acids. Germline V gives CDR1 SGHRS, CDR2 YFSETQ. Full variable domain (remainder filled in from reference TRBV5-1 and TRBJ1-4): KAGVTQTPRYLIKTRGQQVTLSCSPISGHRSVSWYQQTPGQGLQFLFEYFSETQRNKGNFPGRFSGRQFSNSRSEMNVSTLELGDSALYLCASSLVPENNEKLFFGSGTQLSVL.

The table lists this clone with a few counts. The chain uses TRBV19 and TRBJ2-1, with 7 bases fitting TRBD2. Germline V lookup: CDR1 LNHDA, CDR2 SQIVND (reference sequence). Unmatched junction bases numbered 7, after V lost 5 bases and J lost 6 bases. The CDR3 is 14 amino acids. Here the CDR3 reads CASSSPGLLNEQFF. CDR3 nucleotides: TGTGCCAGTAGTTCACCGGGACTACTCAATGAGCAGTTCTTC. Together with reference TRBV19 and TRBJ2-1, the CDR3 gives the full variable domain: DGGITQSPKYLFRKEGQNVTLSCEQNLNHDAMYWYRQDPGQGLRLIYYSQIVNDFQKGDIAEGYSVSREKKESFPLTVTSAQKNPTAFYLCASSSPGLLNEQFFGPGTRLTVL.

This clone showed up just once. The J gene is TRBJ2-5, the V gene TRBV7-9, with D tentatively TRBD2 (5 bases). The CDR3 has 15 residues. The ends were cut back, 5 bases at V and 5 bases at J, with 18 bases in the middle. Germline values: CDR1 SEHNR, CDR2 FQNEAQ (reference sequence). This chain's CDR3 is CASSRGENMGETQYF. The CDR3 DNA reads TGTGCCAGCAGCCGTGGGGAGAATATGGGGGAGACCCAGTACTTC.

The chain joins TRBV5-4 to TRBJ1-4; D may be TRBD1 (5 bases). The CDR3 has 14 amino acids. Germline V CDR1 and CDR2: SGHNT, YYREEE (reference sequence). V gave up 4 bases and J gave up 4 bases, with 11 bases separating them. The CDR3 bases are TGTGCCAGCAGCACCGGGACCAGTAATGAAAAACTGTTTTTT. Its translation: CASSTGTSNEKLFF.

A word on this clone: It differs at one base from a far larger clone, so likely a read error. Other DNA sequences in this sample translate to the same CDR3. J is TRBJ1-6 and V is TRBV30; D not certain. The CDR3 spans 13 residues. In germline, CDR1 is GTSNPN, CDR2 SVGIG (reference sequence). The CDR3 coding sequence is TGCGCCTGGAGGAGAAGAGGGAATTCACCCCTCCACTTT. It codes for CAWRRRGNSPLHF.

This chain uses TRBV6-6 with TRBJ1-1; 8 nucleotides match TRBD1. Germline CDR1 and CDR2: MNHNY and SVGAGI (reference sequence). After removal of 6 bases from V and 1 base from J, the junction contained 4 bases not matched to a gene. The CDR3 is 14 residues long. As DNA, the CDR3 is TGTGCCAGCAGCCCTACAGGGGGGAACACTGAAGCTTTCTTT. Protein sequence: CASSPTGGNTEAFF.

A single count supports this clone. This chain connects TRBV6-5 to TRBJ2-7, with TRBD1 matching 9 bases. CDR1 is MNHEY and CDR2 is SVGAGI in the germline V gene. J was trimmed by 6 bases and V by 6 bases; bases with no gene match: 12. The CDR3 is 15 residues long. As DNA, the CDR3 is TGTGCCAGCAGCCTGGGGGGGACAGGGTATGGCGAGCAGTACTTC. Amino acids: CASSLGGTGYGEQYF.